This T cell receptor beta chain came from a study of monozygotic twins with inflammatory bowel disease (dated by TCRdb to between 2019 and 2020). In the study overall: The full study comprised 30 or so monozygotic twin pairs: nine German pairs (four IBD-concordant, five IBD-discordant) and 19 IBD-discordant Danish pairs. Disease-associated traits were sought mainly through comparisons between IBD patients and their genetically identical healthy co-twins within discordant pairs. Each individual had, on average, about 151 000 unique TCRalpha sequences and 181 000 unique TCRbeta sequences available for analysis. The paper's findings and limits, for the study overall: Because patients were on differing immunosuppressive treatments, the repertoires may have picked up extra background noise and inter-individual variability. IBD patients shared fewer clonotypes with other individuals than healthy twins did, most markedly in patients showing signs of disease activity. Repertoire similarity did not differ between concordant and discordant twins, possibly due to limited statistical power. IBD patients had lower TCRbeta repertoire diversity, measured by the inverse Simpson index, than their healthy co-twins. The results gave no support for a single strong signal or clonotype linked to IBD. The analysis was unable to tell apart different T cell subtypes.

A roughly 2.4 ml peripheral blood sample was drawn into PAXgene tubes per donor and stored at -80°C. Total RNA was isolated from whole blood with the PAXgene blood miRNA kit on an automated QIAcube, without T cell sorting. Peripheral blood from monozygotic twin pairs who were concordant or discordant for inflammatory bowel disease underwent deep TCRalpha and TCRbeta repertoire profiling using unique molecular barcoding. Smoking habits were recorded for all twin pairs, with individuals classified as current, former or never smokers. A word on this clonotype: The antigen it binds to is not known.

Library preparation was by 5' RACE. For each TCR library, around 3,800 ng of total RNA was used. For each sample, cDNA synthesis with SMARTScribe reverse transcriptase was split into eight separate reactions. Unique molecular identifiers containing a 6-nucleotide sample barcode were introduced through template switching during cDNA synthesis. TCRalpha and TCRbeta cDNA was amplified by two nested PCRs of 16 and 9 cycles, with bead purification after each PCR. Before amplification, cDNA was treated with uracil DNA-glycosylase and purified using the QIAquick PCR purification kit. The second PCR was the step at which Illumina TruSeq-compatible adapters and sample-specific barcodes were added. TapeStation and Qubit were used to check library quality and concentration, and 5 ng of each library was pooled. The pooled libraries were sequenced with 2 x 100 bp reads and custom sequencing primers on an Illumina HiSeq2500 single-index Rapid Run. Under the source paper's analysis protocol: UMI-based consensus assembly with MiGEC version 1.2.6 was used to correct PCR and sequencing errors. MiXCR version 2.1.1 was used for V(D)J alignment, clonotype assembly and CDR3 extraction. To normalise gene usage, clonotype sharing and MAIT/NKT TCR abundance, the top 1000, 10 000 and 20 000 clonotypes in each sample were analysed. After downsampling to 27 000 UMIs, diversity was calculated as the inverse Simpson index using the vegan R package. Statistical testing used paired Mann-Whitney U tests on the discordant twin pairs and applied Benjamini-Hochberg correction for multiple testing. TCRdb reanalyzed the reads, keeping one entry per CDR3 protein sequence and omitting DNA. In this record, the V and J calls reflect TCRdb's handling and not the investigators' own analysis. The table for this sample records 150,000 to 200,000 distinct CDR3 sequences. Roughly 2.6% of the sample lies in the top ten.

Counted from cysteine to phenylalanine, this CDR3 has 14 amino acids. There is no recorded DNA. CDR1 and CDR2 are drawn from the germline V gene: WSHSY, SAAADI. The sample comprised blood. The chain was built from TRBV10-2 and TRBJ2-3; no DNA is available, so the TRBD1 call from TCRdb remains unchecked. This clonotype was sampled from a human donor with ulcerative colitis or Crohn's disease, or a healthy co-twin of an affected twin (not recorded which). This receptor carries the CDR3 CASSEPGGGDTQYF.